This T cell receptor (beta chain) was found in a study of blood T cell repertoires in COVID-19. Study overall: Samples representing acute and convalescent COVID-19 were sourced from the United States, Italy and Spain. PBMCs, B-cell-depleted T cells, or T cells were the source of the cDNA or gDNA that made up the material.

In the original workflow: Nucleated cell counts were estimated from reference gene primer amplification. The assay was immunoSEQ multiplex PCR, and TCRdb's table has in-frame clones only and misses some. V and J calls plus clone size are reproduced from that table; the DNA served to infer D and trimming. The data show just over 250,000 clones, approximately 89% seen once. The CDR3 extends over 14 amino acids. CDR1 and CDR2 (germline): GTSNPN, SVGIG (reference sequence). Trimming at V came to 2 bases and at J to 6 bases, leaving 5 bases not matched to a gene. This clonotype was obtained from a woman between 50 and 59 years old with acute or convalescent COVID-19. The sequenced material came from peripheral blood. The V call is TRBV30, the J call TRBJ1-5; 9 positions agree with TRBD1. The CDR3 coding sequence is TGTGCCTGGAGTCGGGACAGGGCGGGTCAGCCCCAGCATTTT. It translates to CAWSRDRAGQPQHF.